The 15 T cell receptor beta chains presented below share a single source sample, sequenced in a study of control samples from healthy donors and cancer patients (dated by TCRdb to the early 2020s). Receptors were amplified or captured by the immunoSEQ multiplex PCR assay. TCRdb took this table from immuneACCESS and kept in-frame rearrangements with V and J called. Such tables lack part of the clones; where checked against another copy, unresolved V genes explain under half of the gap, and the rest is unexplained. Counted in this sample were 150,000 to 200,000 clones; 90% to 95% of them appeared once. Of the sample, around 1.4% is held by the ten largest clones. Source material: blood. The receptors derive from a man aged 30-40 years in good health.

In DNA form, the CDR3 reads TGTGCCAGTAAGGCCATCTTGAGCACCGGGGAGCTGTTTTTT. Translation: CASKAILSTGELFF. This sequence joins TRBV19 and TRBJ2-2; D unclear. V lost 7 bases and J lost 4, with 13 bases in between. This CDR3 spans 14 amino acids. The V gene's germline CDR1 is LNHDA and CDR2 SQIVND (reference sequence). The whole variable domain, remainder taken from reference TRBV19 and TRBJ2-2, is DGGITQSPKYLFRKEGQNVTLSCEQNLNHDAMYWYRQDPGQGLRLIYYSQIVNDFQKGDIAEGYSVSREKKESFPLTVTSAQKNPTAFYLCASKAILSTGELFFGEGSRLTVL.

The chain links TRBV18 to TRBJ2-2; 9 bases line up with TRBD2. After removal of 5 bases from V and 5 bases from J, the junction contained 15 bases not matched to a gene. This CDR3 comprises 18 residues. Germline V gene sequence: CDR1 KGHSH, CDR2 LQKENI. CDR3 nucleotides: TGTGCCAGCTCAGAAATCCTAGCGGGATCATCCGGAACCGGGGAGCTGTTTTTT. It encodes CASSEILAGSSGTGELFF.

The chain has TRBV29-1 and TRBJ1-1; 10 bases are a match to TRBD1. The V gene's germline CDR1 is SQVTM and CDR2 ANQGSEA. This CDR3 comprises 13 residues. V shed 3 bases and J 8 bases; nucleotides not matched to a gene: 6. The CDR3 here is CSVEGQGSVEAFF. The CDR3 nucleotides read TGCAGCGTTGAGGGACAGGGGAGTGTCGAAGCTTTCTTT.

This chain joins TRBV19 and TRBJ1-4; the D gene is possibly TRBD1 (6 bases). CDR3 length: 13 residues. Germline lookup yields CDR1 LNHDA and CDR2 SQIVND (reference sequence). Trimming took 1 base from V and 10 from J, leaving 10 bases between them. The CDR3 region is CASSIGTVGKLFF. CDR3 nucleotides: TGTGCCAGTAGTATAGGGACAGTCGGAAAACTGTTTTTT.

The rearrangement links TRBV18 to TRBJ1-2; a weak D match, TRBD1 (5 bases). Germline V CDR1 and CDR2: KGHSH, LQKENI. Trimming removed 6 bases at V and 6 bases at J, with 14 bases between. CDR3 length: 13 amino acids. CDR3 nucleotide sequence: TGTGCCAGCTCCCCTGACAGAAACGATGGCTACACCTTC. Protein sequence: CASSPDRNDGYTF.

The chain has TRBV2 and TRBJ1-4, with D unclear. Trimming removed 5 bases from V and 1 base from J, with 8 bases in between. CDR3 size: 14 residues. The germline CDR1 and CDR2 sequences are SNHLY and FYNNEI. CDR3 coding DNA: TGTGCCAGCAGTCAAGGGAGAACTAATGAAAAACTGTTTTTT. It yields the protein CASSQGRTNEKLFF.

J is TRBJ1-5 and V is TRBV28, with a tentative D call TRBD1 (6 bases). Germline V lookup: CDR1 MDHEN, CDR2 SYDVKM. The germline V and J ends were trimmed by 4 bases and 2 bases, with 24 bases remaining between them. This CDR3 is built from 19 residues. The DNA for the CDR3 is TGTGCCAGCAGTTCCTTCCTGACAGGACCCGATAGGGGCAATCAGCCCCAGCATTTT. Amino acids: CASSSFLTGPDRGNQPQHF.

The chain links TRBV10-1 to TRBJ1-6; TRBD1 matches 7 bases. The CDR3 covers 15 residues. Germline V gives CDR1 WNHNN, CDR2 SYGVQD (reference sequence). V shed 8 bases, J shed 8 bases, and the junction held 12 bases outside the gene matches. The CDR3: CASCQTGSRYSPLHF. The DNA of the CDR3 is TGCGCCAGCTGCCAGACAGGGTCCCGTTATTCACCCCTCCACTTT.

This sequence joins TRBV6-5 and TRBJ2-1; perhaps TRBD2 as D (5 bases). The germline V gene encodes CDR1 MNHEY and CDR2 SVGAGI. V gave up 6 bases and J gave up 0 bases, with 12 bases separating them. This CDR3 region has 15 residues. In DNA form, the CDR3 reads TGTGCCAGCAGCCTAAGCGGAGTCTCCTACAATGAGCAGTTCTTC. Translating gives CASSLSGVSYNEQFF.

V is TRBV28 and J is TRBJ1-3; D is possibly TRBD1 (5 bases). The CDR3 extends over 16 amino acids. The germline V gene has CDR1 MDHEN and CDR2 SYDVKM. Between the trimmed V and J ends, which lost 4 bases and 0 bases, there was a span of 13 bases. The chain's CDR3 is CASSSPPGTSGNTIYF. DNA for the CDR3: TGTGCCAGCAGTTCCCCTCCGGGGACCTCTGGAAACACCATATATTTT.

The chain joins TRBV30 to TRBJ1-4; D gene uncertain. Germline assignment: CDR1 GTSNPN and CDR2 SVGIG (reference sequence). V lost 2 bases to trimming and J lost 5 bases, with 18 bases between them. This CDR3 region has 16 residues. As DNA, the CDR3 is TGTGCCTGGAGTTTGAGAGGGCGAGCCTCAAATGAAAAACTGTTTTTT. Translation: CAWSLRGRASNEKLFF.

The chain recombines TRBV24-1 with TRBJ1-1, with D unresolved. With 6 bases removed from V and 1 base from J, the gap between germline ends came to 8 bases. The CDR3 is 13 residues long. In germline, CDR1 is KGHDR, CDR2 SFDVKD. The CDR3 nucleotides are TGTGCCACCAGTACAGTGGGGAACACTGAAGCTTTCTTT. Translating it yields CATSTVGNTEAFF.

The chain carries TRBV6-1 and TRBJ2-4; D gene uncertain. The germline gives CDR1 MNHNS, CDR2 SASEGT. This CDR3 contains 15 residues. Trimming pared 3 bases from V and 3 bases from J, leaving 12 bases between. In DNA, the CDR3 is TGTGCCAGCAGTGATTTTGAAGAAGGCAAAAACATTCAGTACTTC. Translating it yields CASSDFEEGKNIQYF.

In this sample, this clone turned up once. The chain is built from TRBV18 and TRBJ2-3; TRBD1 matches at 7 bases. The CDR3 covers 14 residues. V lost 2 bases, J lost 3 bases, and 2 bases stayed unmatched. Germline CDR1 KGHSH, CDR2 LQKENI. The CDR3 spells CASSPVRGTDTQYF. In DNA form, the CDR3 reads TGTGCCAGCTCACCAGTCAGGGGGACAGATACGCAGTATTTT.

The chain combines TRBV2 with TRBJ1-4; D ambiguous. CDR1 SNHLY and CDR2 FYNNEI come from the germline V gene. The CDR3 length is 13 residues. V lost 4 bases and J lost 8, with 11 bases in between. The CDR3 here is CASSVGSREKLFF. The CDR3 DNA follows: TGTGCCAGCAGTGTGGGCAGCCGGGAAAAACTGTTTTTT.